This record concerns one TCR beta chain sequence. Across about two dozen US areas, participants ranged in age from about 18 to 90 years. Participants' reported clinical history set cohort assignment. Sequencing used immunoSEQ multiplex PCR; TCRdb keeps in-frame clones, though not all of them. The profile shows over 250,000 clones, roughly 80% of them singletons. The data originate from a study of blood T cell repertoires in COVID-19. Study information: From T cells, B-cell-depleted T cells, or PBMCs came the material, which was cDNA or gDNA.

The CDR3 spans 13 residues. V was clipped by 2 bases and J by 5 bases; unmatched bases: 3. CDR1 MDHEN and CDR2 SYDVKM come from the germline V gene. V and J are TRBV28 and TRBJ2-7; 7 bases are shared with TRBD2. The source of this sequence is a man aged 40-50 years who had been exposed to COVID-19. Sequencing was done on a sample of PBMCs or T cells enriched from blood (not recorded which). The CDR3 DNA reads TGTGCCAGCAGTTTAGCGGGAGTTGACGAGCAGTACTTC. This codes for CASSLAGVDEQYF.